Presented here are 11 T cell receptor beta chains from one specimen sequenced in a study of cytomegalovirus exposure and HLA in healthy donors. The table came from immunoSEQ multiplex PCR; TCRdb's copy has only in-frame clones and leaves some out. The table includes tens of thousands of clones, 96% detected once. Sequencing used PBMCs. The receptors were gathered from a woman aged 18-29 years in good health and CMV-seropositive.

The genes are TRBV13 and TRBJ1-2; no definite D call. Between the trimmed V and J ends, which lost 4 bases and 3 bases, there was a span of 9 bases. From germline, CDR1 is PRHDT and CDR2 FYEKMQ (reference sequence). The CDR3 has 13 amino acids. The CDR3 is CASSSPGYYGYTF. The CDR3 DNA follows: TGTGCCAGCAGCTCCCCAGGTTACTATGGCTACACCTTC.

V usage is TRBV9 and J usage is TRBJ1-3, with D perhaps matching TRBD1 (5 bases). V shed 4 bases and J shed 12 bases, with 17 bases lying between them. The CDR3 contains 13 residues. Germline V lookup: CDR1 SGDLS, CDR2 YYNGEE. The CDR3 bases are TGTGCCAGCAGCAAGGACCCGACAGAGCGCATATATTTT. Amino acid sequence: CASSKDPTERIYF. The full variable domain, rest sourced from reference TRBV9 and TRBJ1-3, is DSGVTQTPKHLITATGQRVTLRCSPRSGDLSVYWYQQSLDQGLQFLIQYYNGEERAKGNILERFSAQQFPDLHSELNLSSLELGDSALYFCASSKDPTERIYFGEGSWLTVV.

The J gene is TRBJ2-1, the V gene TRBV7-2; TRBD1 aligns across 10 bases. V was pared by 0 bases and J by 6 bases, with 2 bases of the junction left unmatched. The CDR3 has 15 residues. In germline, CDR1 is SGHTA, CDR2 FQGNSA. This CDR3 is CASSLAGQGPNEQFF. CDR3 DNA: TGTGCCAGCAGCTTAGCGGGACAGGGGCCCAATGAGCAGTTCTTC.

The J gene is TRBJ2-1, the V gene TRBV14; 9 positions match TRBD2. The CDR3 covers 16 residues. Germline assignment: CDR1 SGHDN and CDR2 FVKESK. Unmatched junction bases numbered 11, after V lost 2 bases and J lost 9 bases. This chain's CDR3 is CASSQISREGRGEQFF. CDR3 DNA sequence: TGTGCCAGCAGCCAAATTTCGCGGGAGGGCCGCGGTGAGCAGTTCTTC.

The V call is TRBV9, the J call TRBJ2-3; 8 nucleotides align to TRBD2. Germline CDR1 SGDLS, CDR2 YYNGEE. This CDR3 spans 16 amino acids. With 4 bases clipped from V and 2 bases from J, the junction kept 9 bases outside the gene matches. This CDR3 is CASSPGLALYTDTQYF. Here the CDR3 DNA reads TGTGCCAGCAGCCCTGGACTAGCTTTGTACACAGATACGCAGTATTTT.

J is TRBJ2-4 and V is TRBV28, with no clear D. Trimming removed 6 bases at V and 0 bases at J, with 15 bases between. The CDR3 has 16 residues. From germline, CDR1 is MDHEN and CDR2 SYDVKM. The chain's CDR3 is CASSLPVLLAKNIQYF. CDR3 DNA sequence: TGTGCCAGCAGCCTACCCGTGTTGCTAGCCAAAAACATTCAGTACTTC.

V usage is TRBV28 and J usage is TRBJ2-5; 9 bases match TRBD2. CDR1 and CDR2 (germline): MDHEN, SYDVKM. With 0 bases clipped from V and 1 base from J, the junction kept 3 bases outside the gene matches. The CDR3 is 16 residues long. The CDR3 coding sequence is TGTGCCAGCAGTTTATGGGCTAGCGGGGCCCAAGAGACCCAGTACTTC. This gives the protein CASSLWASGAQETQYF. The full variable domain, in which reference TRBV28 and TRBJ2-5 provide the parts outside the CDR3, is DVKVTQSSRYLVKRTGEKVFLECVQDMDHENMFWYRQDPGLGLRLIYFSYDVKMKEKGDIPEGYSVSREKKERFSLILESASTNQTSMYLCASSLWASGAQETQYFGPGTRLLVL.

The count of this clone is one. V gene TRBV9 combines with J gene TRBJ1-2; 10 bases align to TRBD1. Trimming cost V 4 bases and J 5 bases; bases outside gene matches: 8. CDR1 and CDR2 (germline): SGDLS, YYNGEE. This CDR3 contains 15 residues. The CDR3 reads CASSPIGTGVYGYTF. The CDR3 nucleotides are TGTGCCAGCAGCCCCATTGGGACAGGGGTATATGGCTACACCTTC.

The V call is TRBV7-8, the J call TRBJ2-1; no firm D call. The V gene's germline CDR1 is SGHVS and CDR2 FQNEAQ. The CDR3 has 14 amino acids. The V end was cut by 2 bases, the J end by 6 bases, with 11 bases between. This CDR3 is CASSLTLVGNEQFF. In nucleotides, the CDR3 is TGTGCCAGCAGCTTAACCCTAGTTGGCAATGAGCAGTTCTTC.

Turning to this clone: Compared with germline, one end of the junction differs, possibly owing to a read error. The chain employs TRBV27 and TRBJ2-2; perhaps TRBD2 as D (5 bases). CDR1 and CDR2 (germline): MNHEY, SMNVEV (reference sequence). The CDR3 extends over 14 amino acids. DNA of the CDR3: TGTGCCAGCAGTTTAAGGGAGAACGCCGGGGAGCTGTTTTTT. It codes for CASSLRENAGELFF.

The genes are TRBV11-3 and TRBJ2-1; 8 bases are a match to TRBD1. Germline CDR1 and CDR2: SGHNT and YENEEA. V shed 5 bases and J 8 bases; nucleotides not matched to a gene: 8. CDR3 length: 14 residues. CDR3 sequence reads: CASSPGTGGYEQFF. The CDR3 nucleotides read TGTGCCAGCAGCCCCGGGACAGGAGGGTATGAGCAGTTCTTC.